The rows below give T cell receptor beta chains drawn from one sample of a study of CD4+ T cells in melanoma. Clones were sequenced by immunoSEQ multiplex PCR, and TCRdb holds only the in-frame ones, with some missing. The table has around 100,000 clones, around 93% seen once; the top ten hold roughly 3.3%. The sample comprised peripheral blood. These receptor sequences come from a human donor with melanoma. Both conserved end residues are part of each CDR3. D genes are given only for firm matches. Clone size appears in some rows only: once, few, many, or a class for an expanded clone.

d_gene	j_gene	v_gene	abundance	CDR3nt	CDR3aa
NA	TRBJ2-3	TRBV2	NA	TGTGCCAGCAATTGGGCCCTCGGCACAGATACGCAGTATTTT	CASNWALGTDTQYF
TRBD2	TRBJ2-5	TRBV19	NA	TGTGCCAGTAAGGGGACTAGTGAGTACCAAGAGACCCAGTACTTC	CASKGTSEYQETQYF
TRBD1	TRBJ1-2	TRBV19	NA	TGTGCCAGTTCGAGACAGGGGAACTATGGCTACACCTTC	CASSRQGNYGYTF
NA	TRBJ2-7	TRBV19	NA	TGTGCCAGTAGTATAGGCCGGGTCTACGAGCAGTACTTC	CASSIGRVYEQYF
TRBD1	TRBJ1-5	TRBV7-8	NA	TGTGCCAGCAGCTTACCGACAGGGGATAGCAATCAGCCCCAGCATTTT	CASSLPTGDSNQPQHF
TRBD1	TRBJ1-5	TRBV2	NA	TGTGCCAGCAGGGGACAGGTAGGGAATCAGCCCCAGCATTTT	CASRGQVGNQPQHF
TRBD2	TRBJ2-3	TRBV28	NA	TGTGCCAGCAGCCCTCCCGGGGGGATTTTCACAGATACGCAGTATTTT	CASSPPGGIFTDTQYF
NA	TRBJ1-5	TRBV21-1	NA	TGTGCCAGCAGCAAATGCTCCGACAGCTTTAGCAATCAGCCCCAGCATTTT	CASSKCSDSFSNQPQHF
NA	TRBJ2-2	TRBV5-1	NA	TGCGCCAGCAGCCGCGGGGGCGCCTATAACACCGGGGAGCTGTTTTTT	CASSRGGAYNTGELFF
NA	TRBJ2-7	TRBV19	NA	TGTGCCAGTAGTGTTAGGGACACATCCTACGAGCAGTACTTC	CASSVRDTSYEQYF
TRBD2	TRBJ2-3	TRBV28	NA	TGTGCCAGCAGTTTAGGGCTAGCGGAAGATACGCAGTATTTT	CASSLGLAEDTQYF
TRBD1	TRBJ2-1	TRBV29-1	once	TGCAGCGTCGACAGGGGGCGCAGGGGTGAGCAGTTCTTC	CSVDRGRRGEQFF
NA	TRBJ2-3	TRBV5-8	NA	TGTGCCAGCAGCTTGGCCAGGAGCCCAGTCACAGATACGCAGTATTTT	CASSLARSPVTDTQYF
TRBD2	TRBJ2-1	TRBV7-7	once	TGTGCCAGCAGCCAAACCGGGACTAGCTACAATGAGCAGTTCTTC	CASSQTGTSYNEQFF
NA	TRBJ2-3	TRBV18	NA	TGTGCCAGCTCACCACCGCAGGGGGGGACAGATACGCAGTATTTT	CASSPPQGGTDTQYF
NA	TRBJ2-5	TRBV27	once	TGTGCCAGCGGAGTACAGCCACGCGGCGAGACCCAGTACTTC	CASGVQPRGETQYF
TRBD1	TRBJ1-4	TRBV4-3	NA	TGCGCCAGCAGCCAAGGACAGGGGATTGGGGAAAAACTGTTTTTT	CASSQGQGIGEKLFF
NA	TRBJ1-1	TRBV5-1	NA	TGCGCCAGCAGCTTGGAACCACAGAACGACACTGAAGCTTTCTTT	CASSLEPQNDTEAFF
TRBD1	TRBJ2-1	TRBV5-1	NA	TGCGCCAGCAGCCTCGACAGGGCCAATGAGCAGTTCTTC	CASSLDRANEQFF
NA	TRBJ2-5	TRBV5-1	NA	TGCGCCAGCAGCTGGGCGGCGAGTCCCGAAGAGACCCAGTACTTC	CASSWAASPEETQYF
NA	TRBJ2-2	TRBV9	NA	TGTGCCAGCAGCGTAGGAGGGGCGAACACCGGGGAGCTGTTTTTT	CASSVGGANTGELFF
NA	TRBJ1-5	TRBV2	few	TGTGCCAGCAGGATCGGACCTGACCGCAATCAGCCCCAGCATTTT	CASRIGPDRNQPQHF
TRBD2	TRBJ2-1	TRBV7-2	NA	TGTGCCAGCAGTGCCGGGACTAGCGGGGGGAACAATGAGCAGTTCTTC	CASSAGTSGGNNEQFF
NA	TRBJ1-1	TRBV21-1	NA	TGTGCCAGCAGCAACGCGGGGTGGAACACTGAAGCTTTCTTT	CASSNAGWNTEAFF
TRBD1	TRBJ1-2	TRBV5-5	NA	TGTGCCAGCAGCGGAACAGACAGGGGAGCTAACTATGGCTACACCTTC	CASSGTDRGANYGYTF
NA	TRBJ2-2	TRBV19	NA	TGTGCCAGTACCTCGCGGTGGGAGGTCACAACCGGGGAGCTGTTTTTT	CASTSRWEVTTGELFF
NA	TRBJ1-4	TRBV10-2	NA	TGCGCCAGCAGTGAAATAGGGGCAACTAATGAAAAACTGTTTTTT	CASSEIGATNEKLFF
NA	TRBJ2-7	TRBV5-1	NA	TGCGCCAGCAGCTGGGAGACTAACTACGAGCAGTACTTC	CASSWETNYEQYF
NA	TRBJ2-7	TRBV5-6	NA	TGTGCCAGCAGCCGCCTACAGGGAAAGTACGAGCAGTACTTC	CASSRLQGKYEQYF
NA	TRBJ2-3	TRBV6-1	NA	TGTGCCAGCAGTGAATTAAGAGGGGGGGCAGATACGCAGTATTTT	CASSELRGGADTQYF
NA	TRBJ2-3	TRBV10-3	NA	TGTGCCATCAGTGGCCCGGTGGGAGATACGCAGTATTTT	CAISGPVGDTQYF
NA	TRBJ1-1	TRBV7-9	NA	TGTGCCAGCAGCTATACAGGGCGAAAAGCTTTCTTT	CASSYTGRKAFF
NA	TRBJ2-7	TRBV7-9	NA	TGTGCCAGCAGTAGGACCTTCGGCGGGCCCCTTTACGAGCAGTACTTC	CASSRTFGGPLYEQYF
NA	TRBJ2-7	TRBV5-1	NA	TGCGCCAGCAGCTCAGAGGGTTGGGAATCCTACGAGCAGTACTTC	CASSSEGWESYEQYF
NA	TRBJ1-2	TRBV27	NA	TGTGCCAGCAGTTTAGGGGCAGGACGGTACTATGGCTACACCTTC	CASSLGAGRYYGYTF
TRBD2	TRBJ2-7	TRBV27	NA	TGTGCCAGCAGTTCCCGGACTAGCGGGAGAGTTTTTGAGCAGTACTTC	CASSSRTSGRVFEQYF
NA	TRBJ2-1	TRBV20-1	NA	TGCAGTGCGATGGACTTCCGTGAGCAGTTCTTC	CSAMDFREQFF